This passage covers 29 T cell receptor beta chains from one sample sequenced in a study of technical replicates of blood from a few donors. Here immunoSEQ multiplex PCR was the method, and the copy in TCRdb shows in-frame clones only, minus some. The data hold 85,000 to 100,000 clones, with around 95% observed a single time. Sample: T cells isolated from PBMCs. Receptor source: a human donor in good health.

This sequence joins TRBV28 and TRBJ1-3, with TRBD1 as a possible D gene (6 bases). The germline V gene encodes CDR1 MDHEN and CDR2 SYDVKM. CDR3 length: 16 amino acids. Trimming took off 7 bases at V and 0 bases at J, with 16 bases between the two ends. CDR3 nucleotides: TGTGCCAGCACTCTCATGGACAGACCCTCTGGAAACACCATATATTTT. Translation: CASTLMDRPSGNTIYF.

The V call is TRBV7-9, the J call TRBJ1-4, with D possibly matching TRBD1 (6 bases). This CDR3 has 16 residues. CDR1 and CDR2 from the germline V gene are SEHNR and FQNEAQ (reference sequence). Between the trimmed V and J ends, which lost 3 bases and 5 bases, there was a span of 16 bases. This CDR3 is CASSLNSGALNEKLFF. CDR3 DNA: TGTGCCAGCAGCTTGAATTCAGGGGCCTTAAATGAAAAACTGTTTTTT.

V usage is TRBV30 and J usage is TRBJ2-1, with D maybe TRBD2 (6 bases). V lost 5 bases, J lost 0 bases, and 17 bases lay in between. Germline values: CDR1 GTSNPN, CDR2 SVGIG (reference sequence). CDR3 size: 16 residues. DNA of the CDR3: TGTGCCTGGGGGACTCCGGGACGTCCCTCCTACAATGAGCAGTTCTTC. Protein product: CAWGTPGRPSYNEQFF.

V usage is TRBV5-1 and J usage is TRBJ2-5, with TRBD2 matching 12 bases. V was clipped by 3 bases and J by 2 bases; unmatched bases: 2. Germline-derived CDR1 and CDR2 are SGHRS and YFSETQ. The CDR3 covers 15 residues. CDR3 sequence: CASSSLAGGQETQYF. The CDR3 nucleotides read TGCGCCAGCAGCTCTCTAGCGGGGGGGCAAGAGACCCAGTACTTC.

The V gene is TRBV6-1, the J gene TRBJ1-1; 9 bases map to TRBD1. The V and J ends lost 1 base and 9 bases, in that order; junction bases with no gene match: 15. This CDR3 contains 17 residues. The germline CDR1 and CDR2 sequences are MNHNS and SASEGT. CDR3 DNA: TGTGCCAGCAGTGAAGGAGCCAGTTGGACGGGACAGGGTAAAGCTTTCTTT. This codes for CASSEGASWTGQGKAFF.

The chain combines TRBV6-6 with TRBJ2-5; TRBD2 agrees at 7 bases. V gave up 5 bases and J gave up 1 base; unmatched junction bases: 7. Per germline, CDR1 MNHNY and CDR2 SVGAGI (reference sequence). This CDR3 has 15 residues. The CDR3 nucleotides read TGTGCCAGCAGTCCTAATAGCGGGTCCCAAGAGACCCAGTACTTC. Its translation: CASSPNSGSQETQYF.

The rearrangement joins TRBV28 to TRBJ2-5; D ambiguous. Germline CDR1 reads MDHEN; CDR2 reads SYDVKM. V gave up 3 bases and J gave up 4 bases, with 3 bases separating them. There are 11 residues in the CDR3. CDR3 bases: TGTGCCAGCAGTTTCGGAGAGACCCAGTACTTC. It encodes CASSFGETQYF.

The rearrangement joins TRBV4-2 to TRBJ1-3; D uncertain. Germline values: CDR1 LGHNA, CDR2 YNFKEQ. CDR3 size: 16 residues. Trimming left V 0 bases short and J 0 bases short, with 9 bases between. Written as DNA, the CDR3 is TGTGCCAGCAGCCAAGAATGGGCCAACTCTGGAAACACCATATATTTT. Its protein is CASSQEWANSGNTIYF.

The CDR3: CASSFFYDKNTEAFF. DNA for the CDR3: TGTGCCAGCAGCTTCTTTTATGACAAGAACACTGAAGCTTTCTTT. The chain carries TRBV7-9 and TRBJ1-1; D is uncertain. This CDR3 comprises 15 residues. The V and J ends lost 3 bases and 1 base respectively, with 12 bases between them. Germline V gives CDR1 SEHNR, CDR2 FQNEAQ (reference sequence).

This chain joins TRBV4-2 and TRBJ2-3; perhaps TRBD1 as D (6 bases). Germline V gene lookup returns CDR1 LGHNA and CDR2 YNFKEQ. V lost 0 bases and J lost 4, with 8 bases in between. The length of the CDR3 is 14 residues. The CDR3 DNA reads as TGTGCCAGCAGCCAAGACAGGGGAGCAGATACGCAGTATTTT. It is translated as CASSQDRGADTQYF.

The chain is built from TRBV29-1 and TRBJ1-2, with 8 bases aligning to TRBD1. Trimming at V came to 7 bases and at J to 5 bases, leaving 12 bases not matched to a gene. The CDR3 extends over 14 amino acids. Per the germline V gene, CDR1 is SQVTM and CDR2 is ANQGSEA. The CDR3 spells CSAPRTGNLYGYTF. The DNA for the CDR3 is TGCAGCGCCCCTAGGACAGGGAACCTTTATGGCTACACCTTC.

The V and J genes are TRBV7-8 and TRBJ2-7; 9 nucleotides line up with TRBD1. Per the germline V gene, CDR1 is SGHVS and CDR2 is FQNEAQ. The CDR3 sequence is 14 residues long. J lost 5 bases, V lost 1 base, and 3 bases had no gene match. CDR3 sequence: CASSLGGQGHEQYF. CDR3 coding DNA: TGTGCCAGCAGCTTAGGGGGACAGGGCCACGAGCAGTACTTC.

CDR3 nucleotide sequence: TGCGCCAGCAGCGTCCTCAACACCGGGGAGCTGTTTTTT. It specifies CASSVLNTGELFF. The chain uses TRBV4-1 and TRBJ2-2, with D uncertain. Germline loops: CDR1 MGHRA, CDR2 YSYEKL. The CDR3 is made up of 13 amino acids. Trimming removed 5 bases from V and 2 bases from J, with 6 bases in between.

This clone was picked up a small number of times. The chain combines TRBV6-4 with TRBJ2-1; TRBD1 matches at 10 bases. Per germline, CDR1 MRHNA and CDR2 SNTAGT. The CDR3 runs 16 residues. With V trimmed by 2 bases and J by 6 bases, 7 bases remained unmatched. CDR3 nucleotide sequence: TGTGCCAGCAGTGACCTCCCCGGGGACAGGGGCAATGAGCAGTTCTTC. It translates to CASSDLPGDRGNEQFF.

The V call is TRBV7-3, the J call TRBJ1-1; the D gene is possibly TRBD1 (5 bases). The germline V and J ends were trimmed by 8 bases and 11 bases, with 24 bases remaining between them. The CDR3 runs to 14 residues. Germline assignment: CDR1 SGHTA and CDR2 FQGTGA. CDR3 nucleotide sequence: TGTGCCAGCGGCTCTTTATTTCCAGGGTCATTCGCTTTCTTT. This codes for CASGSLFPGSFAFF.

V usage is TRBV4-1 and J usage is TRBJ2-3, with TRBD1 identical over 7 bases. From germline, CDR1 is MGHRA and CDR2 YSYEKL. V dropped 6 bases and J dropped 0; count of bases not matched to a gene: 6. This CDR3 is built from 15 residues. CDR3 DNA: TGCGCCAGCAGGGGAACAGGGGCTAGCACAGATACGCAGTATTTT. This codes for CASRGTGASTDTQYF.

This chain uses TRBV6-6 with TRBJ2-1, with D maybe TRBD1 (6 bases). The V and J ends lost 8 bases and 0 bases respectively, with 14 bases between them. CDR3 length: 15 amino acids. CDR1 and CDR2 (germline): MNHNY, SVGAGI (reference sequence). CDR3 region: CASLQGTTSYNEQFF. The CDR3, as DNA: TGTGCCAGCCTCCAGGGGACGACCTCCTACAATGAGCAGTTCTTC.

The chain recombines TRBV6-4 with TRBJ1-4; a possible D gene is TRBD1 (5 bases). The CDR3 extends over 10 amino acids. Trimming removed 7 bases from V and 15 bases from J, with 12 bases in between. CDR1 is MRHNA, CDR2 SNTAGT, per germline. DNA of the CDR3: TGTGCCAGCAATTCGGGGGGTTTGTTTTTT. This codes for CASNSGGLFF.

The rearrangement uses TRBV18 and TRBJ2-1; 9 positions agree with TRBD1. This CDR3 region has 14 residues. Germline CDR1 and CDR2: KGHSH and LQKENI. V was clipped by 3 bases and J by 4 bases; unmatched bases: 1. The chain's CDR3 is CASSPGQGYNEQFF. In DNA form, the CDR3 reads TGTGCCAGCTCACCGGGACAGGGTTACAATGAGCAGTTCTTC.

This clone was observed a handful of times. The CDR3 DNA follows: TGTGCCAGCAGCTTAGGTACAGGGAGTAACACTGAAGCTTTCTTT. Its protein is CASSLGTGSNTEAFF. The V call is TRBV11-3, the J call TRBJ1-1; perhaps TRBD1 as D (6 bases). CDR3 length: 15 amino acids. Trimming removed 1 base at V and 2 bases at J, with 11 bases between. The germline CDR1 and CDR2 sequences are SGHNT and YENEEA.

V usage is TRBV4-1 and J usage is TRBJ2-5, with 9 bases aligning to TRBD1. Near its end, the DNA agrees better with TRBJ2-7, so the J call may be wrong. Germline CDR1 reads MGHRA; CDR2 reads YSYEKL. The CDR3 is 17 amino acids. The CDR3 coding sequence is TGCGCCAGCAGCGAGGACGCCGGGACAGGGTTTTCCTACGAGCAGTACTTC. It specifies CASSEDAGTGFSYEQYF.

The chain is built from TRBV30 and TRBJ1-2; 7 positions match TRBD1. The V and J ends lost 2 bases and 2 bases, in that order; junction bases with no gene match: 8. Per germline, CDR1 GTSNPN and CDR2 SVGIG (reference sequence). This CDR3 comprises 15 residues. CDR3 coding DNA: TGTGCCTGGAGTCCCGGGGGACAGCGAAACTATGGCTACACCTTC. Residues: CAWSPGGQRNYGYTF.

The chain uses TRBV11-3 and TRBJ2-7; the match to TRBD1 covers 9 bases. The junction had 5 bases not matched to a gene; V was cut back by 5 bases and J by 3 bases. CDR1 and CDR2 from the germline V gene are SGHNT and YENEEA. The CDR3 is 14 amino acids. CDR3 nucleotides: TGTGCCAGCAGCCCCGGGACAGGGAACTACGAGCAGTACTTC. Its translation is CASSPGTGNYEQYF.

The genes are TRBV18 and TRBJ1-1; 7 bases fit TRBD1. V shed 3 bases, J shed 0 bases, and the junction held 4 bases outside the gene matches. This CDR3 has 15 amino acids. Germline assignment: CDR1 KGHSH and CDR2 LQKENI. CDR3 DNA sequence: TGTGCCAGCTCACCTATGGGACAGATGAACACTGAAGCTTTCTTT. This gives the protein CASSPMGQMNTEAFF.

This chain uses TRBV30 with TRBJ1-2; perhaps TRBD1 as D (5 bases). The CDR3 is made up of 11 amino acids. Germline assignment: CDR1 GTSNPN and CDR2 SVGIG (reference sequence). V was shortened by 2 bases and J by 8 bases, with 9 bases between the two germline ends. CDR3 DNA: TGTGCCTGGAGTCCCGGGGGAGGCTACACCTTC. Protein: CAWSPGGGYTF.

The rearrangement uses TRBV19 and TRBJ1-1; D gene ambiguous. The CDR3 consists of 13 residues. Trimming stripped 3 bases from V and 6 bases from J, with 11 bases between. Germline CDR1 LNHDA, CDR2 SQIVND (reference sequence). CDR3 coding DNA: TGTGCCAGTAGTATGGTCTCTAGTGCTGAAGCTTTCTTT. Encoded protein: CASSMVSSAEAFF.

This chain joins TRBV11-2 and TRBJ1-5, with 8 bases lining up with TRBD1. V shed 3 bases and J 7 bases; nucleotides not matched to a gene: 14. Germline CDR1 is SGHAT and CDR2 is FQNNGV. This CDR3 has 17 amino acids. CDR3 region: CASSLDYRGQGFQPQHF. The CDR3 DNA is TGTGCCAGCAGCTTGGATTACCGCGGACAGGGCTTCCAGCCCCAGCATTTT.

The genes are TRBV5-1 and TRBJ2-2; D is possibly TRBD1 (6 bases). Germline CDR1 and CDR2: SGHRS and YFSETQ. The CDR3 spans 12 residues. V was pared by 8 bases and J by 5 bases, with 10 bases between. CDR3 amino acids: CASRQETGELFF. The CDR3 DNA is TGCGCCAGTAGACAGGAAACCGGGGAGCTGTTTTTT. The full variable domain, in which reference TRBV5-1 and TRBJ2-2 provide the parts outside the CDR3, is KAGVTQTPRYLIKTRGQQVTLSCSPISGHRSVSWYQQTPGQGLQFLFEYFSETQRNKGNFPGRFSGRQFSNSRSEMNVSTLELGDSALYLCASRQETGELFFGEGSRLTVL.

The chain joins TRBV7-2 to TRBJ2-5, with D possibly matching TRBD1 (6 bases). The CDR3 contains 13 residues. CDR1 is SGHTA, CDR2 FQGNSA, per germline. The V gene lost 3 bases and the J gene lost 3 bases, with 8 bases spanning the gap. CDR3 sequence (DNA): TGTGCCAGCAGCTTTGGACAGAAAGAGACCCAGTACTTC. It specifies CASSFGQKETQYF.